The rows below give T cell receptor beta chains drawn from one sample of a study of memory CD4+ T cells and cytomegalovirus serostatus. The repertoire was sequenced with immunoSEQ multiplex PCR; TCRdb's copy has only in-frame clones and lacks some. Seen here are 30,000 to 45,000 clones, approximately 79% observed once, and the top ten hold around 5.2%. The sample comprised memory CD4+ T cells from blood. These TCRs come from an adult in good health and CMV-seropositive. The CDR3 runs from the conserved cysteine through the conserved F or W. The order of the fields is clone size, D gene, J gene, CDR3 length, V gene, CDR3 DNA, CDR3 protein. D genes are given only for firm matches. Clone size is given for some rows only: seen once, a few or many times, or a class if the clone is expanded.

>-|-|TRBJ1-2|12|TRBV6-5
TGTGCCAGCAGTTCCGTTGGAAATGGCTACACCTTC
CASSSVGNGYTF
>-|TRBD1|TRBJ1-6|14|TRBV4-1
TGCGCCAGCAGCCGGGACAGGGATTCTTCACCCCTCCACTTT
CASSRDRDSSPLHF
>-|TRBD2|TRBJ2-5|14|TRBV5-1
TGCGCCAGCAGCTTGGCGGGGGGCCAAGAGACCCAGTACTTC
CASSLAGGQETQYF
>once|TRBD2|TRBJ2-1|13|TRBV7-6
TGTGCCAGCAGCCCACGCGCGGGGGATGAGCAGTTCTTC
CASSPRAGDEQFF
>-|TRBD2|TRBJ2-3|14|TRBV7-2
TGTGCCAGCAGACCGGGACTAATGCAGGGTACGCAGTATTTT
CASRPGLMQGTQYF
>few|-|TRBJ2-7|15|TRBV9
TGTGCCAGCAGCGTAGTGGGCGGACCGGGTGACGAGCAGTACTTC
CASSVVGGPGDEQYF
>-|-|TRBJ2-2|16|TRBV18
TGTGCCAGCTCACCTTTCCAGGGGTTGAACACCGGGGAGCTGTTTTTT
CASSPFQGLNTGELFF
>-|TRBD2|TRBJ2-7|16|TRBV7-9
TGTGCCAGCAGCCTCCTGGGTAGCGGGAGGGCCCACGAGCAGTACTTC
CASSLLGSGRAHEQYF
>-|-|TRBJ2-6|15|TRBV5-1
TGCGCCAGCTCACTCGGGGACACCGGGGCCAACGTCCTGACTTTC
CASSLGDTGANVLTF
>-|-|TRBJ1-1|13|TRBV11-2
TGTGCCAGCAGCTTCGGGGGGCTCACTGAAGCTTTCTTT
CASSFGGLTEAFF
>-|TRBD1|TRBJ1-5|17|TRBV7-8
TGTGCCAGCAGCTTAAGAAGAGGACAGGAGGGGAATCAGCCCCAGCATTTT
CASSLRRGQEGNQPQHF
>once|TRBD1|TRBJ1-5|14|TRBV7-9
TGTGCCAGCAGCAGGGGACAGGGAGATCAGCCCCAGCATTTT
CASSRGQGDQPQHF
>-|TRBD1|TRBJ2-7|14|TRBV25-1
TGTGCCAGCACCCAGACAGGGATGGCCTACGAGCAGTACTTC
CASTQTGMAYEQYF
>-|-|TRBJ2-1|16|TRBV4-3
TGCGCCAGCAGCCAAGATCCTCTAGGGGCTTACAATGAGCAGTTCTTC
CASSQDPLGAYNEQFF
>-|-|TRBJ1-2|12|TRBV5-6
TGTGCCAGCAGCTTGGTTGGTGATGGCTACACCTTC
CASSLVGDGYTF
>-|-|TRBJ1-3|14|TRBV7-2
TGTGCCAGCAGCCCCCGGAACTCTGGAAACACCATATATTTT
CASSPRNSGNTIYF
>few|-|TRBJ1-3|13|TRBV11-3
TGTGCCAGCAGCTTTAATACTGGAAACACCATATATTTT
CASSFNTGNTIYF
>-|-|TRBJ2-7|15|TRBV4-3
TGCGCCAGCAGCCAAGGTGGGCAGGGACCCTACGAGCAGTACTTC
CASSQGGQGPYEQYF
>-|TRBD2|TRBJ2-1|14|TRBV28
TGTGCCAGCAGCAATCCGGGACTATACAATGAGCAGTTCTTC
CASSNPGLYNEQFF
>-|TRBD1|TRBJ2-2|14|TRBV19
TGTGCCAGTAGTACGGACAGGGGCGCCGGGGAGCTGTTTTTT
CASSTDRGAGELFF
>-|TRBD1|TRBJ2-5|14|TRBV7-6
TGTGCCAGCAGCTCTTCCGGGACAGGGGAGACCCAGTACTTC
CASSSSGTGETQYF
>-|-|TRBJ1-1|14|TRBV7-6
TGTGCCAGCAGCTTAGAATCGGGGGCGACTGAAGCTTTCTTT
CASSLESGATEAFF
>once|-|TRBJ1-4|14|TRBV7-9
TGTGCCAGCAGCTTAGGGGGAGTCGGCGAAAAACTGTTTTTT
CASSLGGVGEKLFF
>-|TRBD1|TRBJ2-1|15|TRBV4-1
TGCGCCAGCAGCCCCACCAGGGGGCCTTTTAATGAGCAGTTCTTC
CASSPTRGPFNEQFF
>few|-|TRBJ2-3|12|TRBV29-1
TGCAGCGTCAGGGTTAGCACAGATACGCAGTATTTT
CSVRVSTDTQYF
>-|-|TRBJ1-2|15|TRBV6-1
TGTGCCAGCAGTGAGAATCAGGGGCGATTTTATGGCTACACCTTC
CASSENQGRFYGYTF
>-|-|TRBJ1-2|14|TRBV7-2
TGTGCCAGCAGCTTTAGCCGGGACCCCCGTTGGGACACCTTC
CASSFSRDPRWDTF
>-|-|TRBJ1-5|15|TRBV2
TGTGCCAGCCGTCCAGGGGTTACGAGCAATCAGCCCCAGCATTTT
CASRPGVTSNQPQHF
>-|TRBD2|TRBJ2-3|17|TRBV5-4
TGTGCCAGCACGACATACCTAGCGGGCGGTATCACAGATACGCAGTATTTT
CASTTYLAGGITDTQYF
>-|-|TRBJ1-2|13|TRBV19
TGTGCCAGTAGTATTCTCGGGAGCTATGGCTACACCTTC
CASSILGSYGYTF
>-|-|TRBJ1-2|13|TRBV7-9
TGTGCCAGCAGCCTAGCGAATCAGGGTGGCTACACCTTC
CASSLANQGGYTF
>few|-|TRBJ2-7|15|TRBV7-8
TGTGCCAGCAGCCACTGGAGAGGTCGGGACTACGAGCAGTACTTC
CASSHWRGRDYEQYF
>few|TRBD2|TRBJ2-1|16|TRBV7-9
TGTGCCAGCAGCTTAAGCCTAGCGGGAGCCGAAAACGAGCAGTTCTTC
CASSLSLAGAENEQFF
>-|TRBD1|TRBJ1-5|17|TRBV6-1
TGTGCCAGCAGGGAAGGTTACGGGACAGCTAGCAATCAGCCCCAGCATTTT
CASREGYGTASNQPQHF
>-|-|TRBJ2-2|14|TRBV7-2
TGTGCCAGCAGCTTTGCCGGGTACACCGGGGAGCTGTTTTTT
CASSFAGYTGELFF
>-|-|TRBJ1-5|16|TRBV2
TGTGCCAGCAAACCGGGGCAGGGAGTAGGCAATCAGCCCCAGCATTTT
CASKPGQGVGNQPQHF
>-|-|TRBJ1-4|17|TRBV7-9
TGTGCCAGCAGCTTGGGGCAGGGTCGAGCAACTAATGAAAAACTGTTTTTT
CASSLGQGRATNEKLFF
>-|TRBD2|TRBJ2-7|14|TRBV7-2
TGTGCCAGCAGCCTCCAACTAGCGGACTACGAGCAGTACTTC
CASSLQLADYEQYF
>-|-|TRBJ1-2|14|TRBV28
TGTGCCAGCGGTGGGGGGCAGGGGAACTATGGCTACACCTTC
CASGGGQGNYGYTF
>-|-|TRBJ2-5|12|TRBV9
TGTGCCAGCAGCGTTGGCGAAGAGACCCAGTACTTC
CASSVGEETQYF
>once|TRBD1|TRBJ1-1|16|TRBV5-1
TGCGCCAGCAGCATCAAACAGGGGAATTCGAACACTGAAGCTTTCTTT
CASSIKQGNSNTEAFF
>-|-|TRBJ2-1|15|TRBV5-4
TGTGCCAGCAGCTTGGTCGCGGGACCGTACAATGAGCAGTTCTTC
CASSLVAGPYNEQFF
>-|TRBD2|TRBJ2-1|11|TRBV10-2
TGCGCCAGCAGGGTAGCGGGGGAACAGTTCTTC
CASRVAGEQFF
>-|-|TRBJ2-2|16|TRBV7-2
TGTGCCAGCAGCTCCAATCGACCAGGACCCACCGGGGAGCTGTTTTTT
CASSSNRPGPTGELFF
>-|-|TRBJ2-1|13|TRBV7-3
TGTGCCAGCAGCACCGACTTTGGGGGTGAGCAGTTCTTC
CASSTDFGGEQFF